These T cell receptor beta chains were read from a single sample in a study of human T cells and chemical hapten exposure. TCRdb re-called the RACE reads through MiXCR, storing one row per CDR3 protein. This table holds 120,000 or so distinct CDR3 sequences, roughly an eighth found once. The material sequenced was whole blood, taken in connection with sensitization to the hapten diphenylcyclopropenone (DPC). The receptors were sampled from a man in his late teens or twenties with alopecia areata. Some clones in this sample may be carry-over from other donors' samples. The CDR3 runs from the conserved cysteine through the conserved F or W. D genes are given only for firm matches. Expanded clones get a size class; other rows say once, few or many, or leave the size out.

cdr3_nt: TGTGCCAGCTCACCGGTATCTAATAGCAATCAGCCCCAGCATTTT
cdr3_aa: CASSPVSNSNQPQHF
j_call: TRBJ1-5
v_call: TRBV18
d_call: .
clone_size: few

cdr3_nt: TGTGCCAGCAGTTCATCGGACCCACGGCAGTTCTTC
cdr3_aa: CASSSSDPRQFF
j_call: TRBJ2-1
v_call: TRBV28
d_call: .
clone_size: .

cdr3_nt: TGTGCCAGCAGCTCACTACGGACAGGCCGCTACACCTACAATGAGCAGTTCTTC
cdr3_aa: CASSSLRTGRYTYNEQFF
j_call: TRBJ2-1
v_call: TRBV5-6
d_call: TRBD1
clone_size: few

cdr3_nt: TGTGCCAGCGCAGGACAGAAAGCTTTCTTT
cdr3_aa: CASAGQKAFF
j_call: TRBJ1-1
v_call: TRBV28
d_call: .
clone_size: .

cdr3_nt: TGTGCCAGCAGGTTCCCGACAGGGAGCATGAACACTGAAGCTTTCTTT
cdr3_aa: CASRFPTGSMNTEAFF
j_call: TRBJ1-1
v_call: TRBV6-1
d_call: TRBD1
clone_size: few

cdr3_nt: TGTGCCAGCGGGTCGGACACCCAAGAGACCCAGTACTTC
cdr3_aa: CASGSDTQETQYF
j_call: TRBJ2-5
v_call: TRBV5-4
d_call: .
clone_size: few

cdr3_nt: TGTGCCAGCAGCCCCGCGTCCTCGGTCGGTGAAGCTTTCTTT
cdr3_aa: CASSPASSVGEAFF
j_call: TRBJ1-1
v_call: TRBV12-3/TRBV12-4
d_call: .
clone_size: .

cdr3_nt: TGTGCCAGCAGCCCTGTCACTGGGCAGCAGCCCCAGCATTTT
cdr3_aa: CASSPVTGQQPQHF
j_call: TRBJ1-5
v_call: TRBV7-2
d_call: .
clone_size: .

cdr3_nt: TGTGCCAGCAGCCCCCCGGGGCAGGTCACCTACGAGCAGTACTTC
cdr3_aa: CASSPPGQVTYEQYF
j_call: TRBJ2-7
v_call: TRBV7-9
d_call: .
clone_size: few

cdr3_nt: TGTGCCAGCAGCTTACCAGGGGGTGAGGACACAGATACGCAGTATTTT
cdr3_aa: CASSLPGGEDTDTQYF
j_call: TRBJ2-3
v_call: TRBV7-3
d_call: TRBD1
clone_size: .

cdr3_nt: TGCGCCAGCAACTCCGGGACAGGGGGCTCCGGGGAGCTGTTTTTT
cdr3_aa: CASNSGTGGSGELFF
j_call: TRBJ2-2
v_call: TRBV5-1
d_call: TRBD1
clone_size: .

cdr3_nt: TGCGCCAGCAGCTTGGGACGAGTGGGCTACACCTTC
cdr3_aa: CASSLGRVGYTF
j_call: TRBJ1-2
v_call: TRBV5-1
d_call: .
clone_size: .

cdr3_nt: TGTGCCAGCAACACAGGGGCGAGAATGAACACTGAAGCTTTCTTT
cdr3_aa: CASNTGARMNTEAFF
j_call: TRBJ1-1
v_call: TRBV2
d_call: TRBD1
clone_size: few